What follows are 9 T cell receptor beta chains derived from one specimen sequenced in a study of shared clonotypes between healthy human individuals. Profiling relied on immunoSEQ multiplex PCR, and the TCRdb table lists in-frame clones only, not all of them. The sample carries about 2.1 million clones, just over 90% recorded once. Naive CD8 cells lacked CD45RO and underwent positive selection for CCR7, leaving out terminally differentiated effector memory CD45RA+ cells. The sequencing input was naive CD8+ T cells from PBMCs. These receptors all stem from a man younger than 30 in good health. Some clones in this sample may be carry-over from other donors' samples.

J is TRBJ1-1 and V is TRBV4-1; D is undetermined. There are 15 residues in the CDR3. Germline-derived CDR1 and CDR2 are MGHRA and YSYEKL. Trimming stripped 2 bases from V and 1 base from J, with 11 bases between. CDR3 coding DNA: TGCGCCAGCAGCCAATTGGACGGTTCGAACACTGAAGCTTTCTTT. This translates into CASSQLDGSNTEAFF.

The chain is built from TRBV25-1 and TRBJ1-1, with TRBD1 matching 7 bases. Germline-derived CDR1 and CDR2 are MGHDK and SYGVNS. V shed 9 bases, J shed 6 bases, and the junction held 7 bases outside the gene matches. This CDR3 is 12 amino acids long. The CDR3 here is CASGQAYPEAFF. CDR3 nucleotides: TGTGCCAGTGGACAGGCTTATCCTGAAGCTTTCTTT.

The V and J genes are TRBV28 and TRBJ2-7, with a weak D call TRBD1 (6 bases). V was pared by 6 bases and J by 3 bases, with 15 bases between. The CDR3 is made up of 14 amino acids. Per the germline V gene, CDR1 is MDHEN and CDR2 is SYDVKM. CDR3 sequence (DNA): TGTGCCAGCAGACCCACAGGGCACGGCTACGAGCAGTACTTC. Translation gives CASRPTGHGYEQYF. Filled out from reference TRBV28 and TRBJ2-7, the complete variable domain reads DVKVTQSSRYLVKRTGEKVFLECVQDMDHENMFWYRQDPGLGLRLIYFSYDVKMKEKGDIPEGYSVSREKKERFSLILESASTNQTSMYLCASRPTGHGYEQYFGPGTRLTVT.

The CDR3: CASTWGQGSYEQYF. The CDR3 DNA follows: TGTGCCAGCACCTGGGGGCAGGGTAGCTACGAGCAGTACTTC. The chain couples TRBV5-6 to TRBJ2-7; maybe TRBD1 (6 bases). V lost 6 bases and J lost 3, with 16 bases in between. CDR1 and CDR2 (germline): SGHDT, YYEEEE. The CDR3 is made up of 14 amino acids.

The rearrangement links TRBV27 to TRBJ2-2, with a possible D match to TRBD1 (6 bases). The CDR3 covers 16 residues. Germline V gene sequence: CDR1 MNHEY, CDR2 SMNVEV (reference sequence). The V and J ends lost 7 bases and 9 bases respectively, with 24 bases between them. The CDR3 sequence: CASTLGTLPPLRELFF. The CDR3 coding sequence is TGTGCCAGCACCCTAGGGACACTTCCTCCGCTCCGGGAGCTGTTTTTT.

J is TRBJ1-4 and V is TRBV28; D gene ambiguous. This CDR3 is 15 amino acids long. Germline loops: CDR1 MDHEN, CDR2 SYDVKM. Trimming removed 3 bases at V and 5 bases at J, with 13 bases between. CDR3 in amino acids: CASSFRGRVNEKLFF. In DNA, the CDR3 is TGTGCCAGCAGTTTCCGAGGACGTGTGAATGAAAAACTGTTTTTT. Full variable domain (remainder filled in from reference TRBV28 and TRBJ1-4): DVKVTQSSRYLVKRTGEKVFLECVQDMDHENMFWYRQDPGLGLRLIYFSYDVKMKEKGDIPEGYSVSREKKERFSLILESASTNQTSMYLCASSFRGRVNEKLFFGSGTQLSVL.

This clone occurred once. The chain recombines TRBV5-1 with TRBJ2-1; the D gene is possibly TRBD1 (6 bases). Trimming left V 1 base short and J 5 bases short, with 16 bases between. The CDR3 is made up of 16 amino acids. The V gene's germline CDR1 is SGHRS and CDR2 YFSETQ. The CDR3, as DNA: TGCGCCAGCAGCTTGTTCATCGGGAAGGGGGACAATGAGCAGTTCTTC. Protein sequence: CASSLFIGKGDNEQFF.

The CDR3 reads CSARGLGELFF. DNA of the CDR3: TGCAGTGCTAGGGGACTAGGGGAGCTGTTTTTT. This chain joins TRBV20-1 and TRBJ2-2; 7 nucleotides match TRBD2. The V gene's germline CDR1 is DFQATT and CDR2 SNEGSKA (reference sequence). The CDR3 is made up of 11 amino acids. V was pared by 3 bases and J by 8 bases, with 0 bases of the junction left unmatched.

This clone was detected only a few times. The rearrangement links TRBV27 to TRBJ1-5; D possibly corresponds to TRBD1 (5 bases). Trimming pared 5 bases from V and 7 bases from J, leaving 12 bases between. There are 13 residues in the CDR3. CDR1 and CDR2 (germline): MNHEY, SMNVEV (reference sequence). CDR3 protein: CASSGLGDQPQHF. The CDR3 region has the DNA TGTGCCAGCAGTGGACTTGGGGACCAGCCCCAGCATTTT.